This entry describes one T cell receptor (beta chain). Its antigen is not known. V shed 3 bases and J 4 bases; nucleotides not matched to a gene: 8. Germline CDR1 and CDR2: SGDLS and YYNGEE. The CDR3 consists of 15 residues. This table comes from immunoSEQ multiplex PCR, and its TCRdb copy is limited to in-frame clones, with some not included. The sample records 95,000 to 150,000 clones, around 91% being singletons. The sample is drawn from a study of T cell responses to AZD1222 COVID-19 vaccine. Study-wide results and caveats: Epitopes outside B.1.351 and B.1.1.7 mutated regions reportedly drew nearly half of spike TCRs. The donors showed a predominance of white British ancestry and of females, with possible underestimation of clonal diversity.

This chain links TRBV9 with TRBJ2-5, with 8 bases matching TRBD2. The specimen was peripheral blood, collected on day 0 of AZD1222 vaccination. The clonotype was recovered from an adult in good health. The DNA for the CDR3 is TGTGCCAGCAGCGCGCCGGGACTAGGTGGAGAGACCCAGTACTTC. It codes for CASSAPGLGGETQYF.